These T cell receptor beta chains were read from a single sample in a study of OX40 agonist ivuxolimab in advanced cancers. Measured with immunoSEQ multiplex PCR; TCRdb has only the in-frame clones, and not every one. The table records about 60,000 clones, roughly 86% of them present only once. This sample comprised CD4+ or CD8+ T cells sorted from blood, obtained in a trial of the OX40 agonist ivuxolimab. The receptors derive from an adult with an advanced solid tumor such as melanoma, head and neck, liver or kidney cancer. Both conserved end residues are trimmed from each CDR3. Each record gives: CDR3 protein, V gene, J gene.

CDR3 protein: ASSPLGWRDSYT; V gene: TRBV16; J gene: TRBJ1-2
CDR3 protein: SAMAETQY; V gene: TRBV20-1; J gene: TRBJ2-5
CDR3 protein: SVIWPLNTGELF; V gene: TRBV29-1; J gene: TRBJ2-2
CDR3 protein: ASSQGAGTEAF; V gene: TRBV6-1; J gene: TRBJ1-1
CDR3 protein: ASSSGRRSYNSPLH; V gene: TRBV18; J gene: TRBJ1-6
CDR3 protein: ASQQAPGGFTEAF; V gene: TRBV5-1; J gene: TRBJ1-1
CDR3 protein: ASRDRGPKQPQH; V gene: TRBV6-1; J gene: TRBJ1-5
CDR3 protein: ASSSTNYNEQF; V gene: TRBV2; J gene: TRBJ2-1
CDR3 protein: ASIWARDGPGAEAF; V gene: TRBV2; J gene: TRBJ1-1
CDR3 protein: ASSFSILDQETQY; V gene: TRBV5-1; J gene: TRBJ2-5
CDR3 protein: ATETGIYNSPLH; V gene: TRBV7-9; J gene: TRBJ1-6
CDR3 protein: ASSQELGHYEQY; V gene: TRBV4-1; J gene: TRBJ2-7
CDR3 protein: ASSLRTSGFEQY; V gene: TRBV5-4; J gene: TRBJ2-7
CDR3 protein: ASSLVGQNEKLF; V gene: TRBV5-6; J gene: TRBJ1-4
CDR3 protein: ASSTRGTDSGNTIY; V gene: TRBV19; J gene: TRBJ1-3
CDR3 protein: ATRQGNYGYT; V gene: TRBV5-1; J gene: TRBJ1-2
CDR3 protein: ASSPGVFNEQF; V gene: TRBV6-1; J gene: TRBJ2-1
CDR3 protein: ASNPDRGLSTNEKLF; V gene: TRBV19; J gene: TRBJ1-4
CDR3 protein: ASRRLYGYNEQF; V gene: TRBV5-1; J gene: TRBJ2-1
CDR3 protein: SAGGSSYNEQF; V gene: TRBV29-1; J gene: TRBJ2-1
CDR3 protein: ASSPLPQDNYGYT; V gene: TRBV18; J gene: TRBJ1-2
CDR3 protein: AWLKGQGINEKLF; V gene: TRBV30; J gene: TRBJ1-4
CDR3 protein: ASSSTGGSNQPQH; V gene: TRBV28; J gene: TRBJ1-5
CDR3 protein: ASSPLSSTDTQY; V gene: TRBV5-1; J gene: TRBJ2-3
CDR3 protein: ASNSRAPSGEKLF; V gene: TRBV28; J gene: TRBJ1-4
CDR3 protein: ASSLGGGNTEAF; V gene: TRBV11-3; J gene: TRBJ1-1